The clone carrying this T cell receptor (beta chain) was seen repeatedly, ten times or more. Its matching antigen is unknown. This record comes from a study of regulatory T cells in long-lasting Graves disease. Study-wide results and caveats: Accuracy was possibly reduced by small sample size. TCR diversity in persistent Graves' patients was below that of newly diagnosed ones. TRBV28, TRBJ1-2 and TRBJ2-5 emerged as the favored segments in persistent disease.

For TCR beta, libraries came from iRepertoire HTBI primers and Arm-PCR of CDR3 regions. Via MiXCR, TCRdb re-called the multiplex PCR reads, giving one row per CDR3 protein. The sample holds some 320,000 distinct CDR3 sequences; 15% to 20% are singletons and the top ten take about 40%. Germline trimming cut 0 bases from V and 2 bases from J; bases unmatched to any gene: 13. This CDR3 contains 20 residues. Time point specified: newly diagnosed GD, antithyroid drugs for less than 3 months. Construction of the TCR library relied on RNA isolated from PBMCs. Under American Thyroid Association guidelines, Graves' disease was diagnosed.

The sequenced sample was peripheral blood mononuclear cells (PBMCs), obtained at new diagnosis, from a patient treated with antithyroid drugs. This clonotype was obtained from a female donor with Graves disease. V is TRBV12-3 or TRBV12-4 and J is TRBJ1-4; 9 nucleotides line up with TRBD1. CDR3 loop: CASSLARDRETHHTNEKLFF. The CDR3 coding sequence is TGTGCCAGCAGTTTAGCTCGGGACAGGGAAACTCATCACACTAATGAAAAACTGTTTTTT.